This TCR beta chain was documented in a study of cytomegalovirus exposure and HLA in healthy donors. Study results and caveats: Earlier analysis looked at TCR beta V segments, and most were productive about 90% or about 30% of the time. Of the V segments, some could not be distinguished, including TRBV6-2 and TRBV6-3, and were excluded.

A multiplex PCR was run with 60 Vbeta primers and 13 Jbeta primers. TCRdb's copy holds only in-frame clones and misses some; the assay was immunoSEQ multiplex PCR. There are roughly 170,000 clones in the sample; 70% to 90% occur only once, and around 4.9% lies in the top ten. Comment on this clone: Its specificity is not known.

The CDR3 is 15 residues long. V was cut by 5 bases and J by 0 bases, with 13 bases left in between. CDR1 is SEHNR and CDR2 is FQNEAQ in the germline V gene (reference sequence). V usage is TRBV7-9 and J usage is TRBJ1-1; D is perhaps TRBD1 (5 bases). The sample taken for sequencing was PBMCs. The TCR was taken from a girl aged 10 to 17 in good health and CMV-seropositive. The CDR3 bases are TGTGCCAGCAGCCCCAGACAGTACATGAACACTGAAGCTTTCTTT. This gives the protein CASSPRQYMNTEAFF. Full variable domain (remainder filled in from reference TRBV7-9 and TRBJ1-1): DTGVSQNPRHKITKRGQNVTFRCDPISEHNRLYWYRQTLGQGPEFLTYFQNEAQLEKSRLLSDRFSAERPKGSFSTLEIQRTEQGDSAMYLCASSPRQYMNTEAFFGQGTRLTVV.